This TCR beta chain was found in a study of cytomegalovirus exposure and HLA in healthy donors. Study in general: Later analysis reported that the roughly 120 validation repertoires shared the platform of the roughly 680 first-cohort repertoires. The study's findings and limits: The classifier was said to identify cytomegalovirus status with high specificity and sensitivity.

There are a few counts of this clone. Antigen unknown. The CDR3 is 15 amino acids. The germline V gene has CDR1 GTSNPN and CDR2 SVGIG (reference sequence). V was shortened by 6 bases and J by 4 bases, with 19 bases between the two germline ends. Generated by immunoSEQ multiplex PCR, the TCRdb table keeps only in-frame clones and is missing some. The sample includes more than 100,000 clones, around nine tenths of them seen just once. J is TRBJ2-1 and V is TRBV30; weak D call: TRBD1 (6 bases). This TCR was sampled from a man aged 25-45 years in good health and CMV-seronegative. What was sequenced was PBMCs. CDR3 coding DNA: TGTGCCTGTCGAAGAGGACAGCCCGGATACAATGAGCAGTTCTTC. Translating gives CACRRGQPGYNEQFF.